The 11 T cell receptor beta chains listed next were all sequenced from one sample in a study of spatial heterogeneity in lung cancer. Time point meaning: sample taken at primary tumor resection. A single record per CDR3 protein comes from TCRdb applying MiXCR to the 5' RACE reads. The sample consists of around 48,000 distinct CDR3 sequences, approximately 5.7% of them appearing once. The sequencing used PBMCs, collected at surgery. Every receptor here comes from a male donor with early-stage non-small cell lung cancer.

J is TRBJ2-1 and V is TRBV20-1, with D tentatively TRBD2 (6 bases). CDR3 size: 14 residues. Germline lookup yields CDR1 DFQATT and CDR2 SNEGSKA (reference sequence). Trimming removed 1 base at V and 5 bases at J, with 12 bases between. CDR3 amino acids: CSARGGEVDNEQFF. CDR3 in DNA: TGCAGTGCTAGAGGGGGGGAGGTTGACAATGAGCAGTTCTTC.

There are many counts of this clonotype. The chain has TRBV5-1 and TRBJ2-5; 8 bases are a match to TRBD1. Germline values: CDR1 SGHRS, CDR2 YFSETQ. The V and J ends lost 5 bases and 1 base, in that order; junction bases with no gene match: 4. CDR3 length equals 14 residues. CDR3 DNA: TGCGCCAGCAGACTCGACAGGGGCCAAGAGACCCAGTACTTC. This encodes CASRLDRGQETQYF.

This clonotype was counted only a few times. The chain links TRBV14 to TRBJ2-5, with a weak D call TRBD2 (5 bases). This CDR3 contains 14 residues. Germline-derived CDR1 and CDR2 are SGHDN and FVKESK. Trimming left V 1 base short and J 4 bases short, with 10 bases between. The CDR3 DNA reads TGTGCCAGCAGCCAAGTCTGGAGGACAGAGACCCAGTACTTC. It specifies CASSQVWRTETQYF.

This clonotype was counted at least ten times. The chain uses TRBV5-5 and TRBJ1-2; TRBD1 aligns across 9 bases. CDR3 length: 14 residues. V lost 4 bases to trimming and J lost 6 bases; unmatched junction nucleotides: 7. Germline V gene lookup returns CDR1 SGHKS and CDR2 YYEKEE (reference sequence). Here the CDR3 reads CASSRYRGLDGYTF. CDR3 nucleotide sequence: TGTGCCAGCAGCCGATACAGGGGGCTTGATGGCTACACCTTC. Looking up the rest from reference TRBV5-5 and TRBJ1-2 gives the full variable domain: DAGVTQSPTHLIKTRGQQVTLRCSPISGHKSVSWYQQVLGQGPQFIFQYYEKEERGRGNFPDRFSARQFPNYSSELNVNALLLGDSALYLCASSRYRGLDGYTFGSGTRLTVV.

This clonotype has ten or more counts. This chain uses TRBV28 with TRBJ2-7, with 14 bases matching TRBD2. Germline values: CDR1 MDHEN, CDR2 SYDVKM. The CDR3 runs to 16 residues. The trim removed 4 bases at V and 4 bases at J, leaving 6 bases unmatched. The DNA for the CDR3 is TGTGCCAGCAGTTCCCCTGGGACTAGCGGGAGTTACGAGCAGTACTTC. Its protein product is CASSSPGTSGSYEQYF.

The chain is built from TRBV6-5 and TRBJ2-5; 8 bases match TRBD2. The CDR3 contains 15 residues. The junction had 8 bases not matched to a gene; V was cut back by 5 bases and J by 3 bases. In germline, CDR1 is MNHEY, CDR2 SVGAGI. In DNA form, the CDR3 reads TGTGCCAGCAGTAATAGACTAGCGTCTGAAGAGACCCAGTACTTC. Protein product: CASSNRLASEETQYF.

Ten or more counts support this clonotype. The chain joins TRBV20-1 to TRBJ1-6; D not resolved. The CDR3 sequence is 14 residues long. Germline CDR1 reads DFQATT; CDR2 reads SNEGSKA (reference sequence). Trimming stripped 4 bases from V and 0 bases from J, with 7 bases between. This CDR3 is CSAIESSYNSPLHF. In nucleotides, the CDR3 is TGCAGTGCTATAGAGAGCTCCTATAATTCACCCCTCCACTTT.

This rearrangement joins TRBV15 to TRBJ2-7; 8 positions match TRBD2. The ends lost 4 bases at V and 5 bases at J; junction bases unmatched: 7. CDR1 and CDR2 (germline): LNHNV, YYDKDF (reference sequence). The CDR3 has 14 residues. CDR3 amino acids: CATSMGGRNHEQYF. The CDR3 nucleotides read TGTGCCACCAGCATGGGCGGGAGGAACCACGAGCAGTACTTC.

Regarding this clonotype: At one of its ends the junction is not consistent with the germline gene, which may arise from a read error. This chain links TRBV5-5 with TRBJ2-2, with 7 bases aligning to TRBD1. This CDR3 comprises 14 residues. The V gene's germline CDR1 is SGHKS and CDR2 YYEKEE (reference sequence). CDR3 region: CASSLWTGSGELLF. CDR3 DNA: TGTGCCAGCAGCCTGTGGACAGGTTCCGGGGAGCTGCTTTTT.

This clonotype was detected ten times or more. The J gene is TRBJ2-3, the V gene TRBV7-2; no clear D gene. From germline, CDR1 is SGHTA and CDR2 FQGNSA. Trimming pared 1 base from V and 3 bases from J, leaving 8 bases between. CDR3 length: 14 amino acids. CDR3 DNA: TGTGCCAGCAGCTTAGGACCCGTAACAGATACGCAGTATTTT. Protein sequence: CASSLGPVTDTQYF.

This clonotype was picked up many times. The chain couples TRBV6-5 to TRBJ2-7, with unresolved D. This CDR3 has 12 residues. Germline V gene data show CDR1 as MNHEY and CDR2 as SVGAGI. Trimming removed 5 bases at V and 5 bases at J, with 10 bases between. In nucleotides, the CDR3 is TGTGCCAGCAGTGAATCTGGGCACGAGCAGTACTTC. Translating gives CASSESGHEQYF.